A single sample is the source of the 10 T cell receptor beta chains below, sequenced in a study of identical twins. TCRdb analysed the 5' RACE reads with MiXCR anew, one entry per CDR3 protein. Of some 440,000 distinct CDR3 sequences listed, approximately 24% are singletons. These data also formed part of another study, on T cells expressing NK-cell markers.

Sequenced input: CD4+ T cells sorted from blood. These receptors originate from a woman between 18 and 29 years old in good health.

The CDR3 protein is CSVEPWGGNQPQHF. CDR3 coding DNA: TGCAGCGTTGAACCCTGGGGAGGGAATCAGCCCCAGCATTTT. The rearrangement links TRBV29-1 to TRBJ1-5, with D unresolved. Germline V gene data show CDR1 as SQVTM and CDR2 as ANQGSEA. This CDR3 has 14 residues. V lost 2 bases and J 4 bases, leaving 12 bases between the germline ends.

The table lists this clonotype with a few counts. This sequence joins TRBV5-1 and TRBJ2-1; TRBD2 matches 12 bases. Germline V gene data show CDR1 as SGHRS and CDR2 as YFSETQ. V was pared by 3 bases and J by 2 bases, with 0 bases of the junction left unmatched. The CDR3 sequence is 15 residues long. The CDR3 region is CASSWTSGAYNEQFF. The CDR3 nucleotides read TGCGCCAGCAGCTGGACTAGCGGGGCCTACAATGAGCAGTTCTTC.

The chain has TRBV2 and TRBJ2-5; unclear D gene. The CDR3 is made up of 12 amino acids. Germline-derived CDR1 and CDR2 are SNHLY and FYNNEI. V lost 7 bases to trimming and J lost 5 bases, with 11 bases between them. CDR3 bases: TGTGCCAGCACCCGGCGCGTGGAGACCCAGTACTTC. This gives the protein CASTRRVETQYF.

The sample holds a few counts of this clonotype. The gene calls are TRBV11-2 and TRBJ2-1; 9 nucleotides line up with TRBD2. The CDR3 is made up of 17 amino acids. CDR1 and CDR2 from the germline V gene are SGHAT and FQNNGV. The V gene end was trimmed by 3 bases and the J gene end by 0 bases; junction bases not matched to a gene: 6. For the CDR3, the DNA is TGTGCCAGCAGCTTTGGGCGCGGGAGGGCCTCCTACAATGAGCAGTTCTTC. Its protein product is CASSFGRGRASYNEQFF.

This clonotype was counted between two and nine times. V is TRBV20-1 and J is TRBJ2-3; no clear D. The CDR3 contains 13 residues. Per the germline V gene, CDR1 is DFQATT and CDR2 is SNEGSKA (reference sequence). V lost 2 bases, J lost 0 bases, and 6 bases lay in between. CDR3 sequence (DNA): TGCAGTGCTAGAATCGGTAGCACAGATACGCAGTATTTT. Its translation is CSARIGSTDTQYF.

This clonotype was seen a handful of times. The chain joins TRBV4-2 to TRBJ2-3, with 11 bases matching TRBD2. The length of the CDR3 is 18 residues. After removal of 3 bases from V and 3 bases from J, the junction contained 11 bases not matched to a gene. Germline-derived CDR1 and CDR2 are LGHNA and YNFKEQ. The CDR3 DNA sequence: TGTGCCAGCAGCCAGGCTTATAGCGGGGGGGCCGGGACAGATACGCAGTATTTT. This sequence encodes CASSQAYSGGAGTDTQYF.

This clonotype was counted a few times. V usage is TRBV7-9 and J usage is TRBJ2-1; TRBD2 might be the D (5 bases). The V end lost 5 bases, the J end lost 6 bases, and 20 bases lay between the germline ends. CDR3 length: 16 amino acids. The V gene's germline CDR1 is SEHNR and CDR2 FQNEAQ (reference sequence). The CDR3 loop is CASSQRDGLVGNEQFF. CDR3 in DNA: TGTGCCAGCAGCCAGAGGGATGGGTTAGTGGGCAATGAGCAGTTCTTC.

This sequence joins TRBV20-1 and TRBJ1-1; 7 bases are a match to TRBD1. Per germline, CDR1 DFQATT and CDR2 SNEGSKA (reference sequence). With V trimmed by 6 bases and J by 7 bases, 8 bases remained unmatched. The CDR3 contains 12 residues. CDR3 in DNA: TGCAGTGCGGGAGGAGCAGGGGGTGAAGCTTTCTTT. The encoded protein is CSAGGAGGEAFF.

In this sample, this clonotype turned up many times. The V and J genes are TRBV5-8 and TRBJ2-3, with D hard to call. From germline, CDR1 is SGHTS and CDR2 YDEGEE. V dropped 4 bases and J dropped 2 bases, with 14 bases sitting between them. This CDR3 region has 15 residues. CDR3 sequence (DNA): TGTGCCAGCAGCCAGGCCATAGGTAACACAGATACGCAGTATTTT. Protein: CASSQAIGNTDTQYF.

The rearrangement joins TRBV29-1 to TRBJ1-3; weak D call: TRBD1 (5 bases). The CDR3 sequence is 14 residues long. Germline assignment: CDR1 SQVTM and CDR2 ANQGSEA. V was clipped by 4 bases and J by 3 bases, with 13 bases between them. The CDR3 protein is CSVGERTLGNTIYF. The CDR3 region has the DNA TGCAGCGTTGGCGAACGGACACTTGGAAACACCATATATTTT. Looking up the rest from reference TRBV29-1 and TRBJ1-3 gives the full variable domain: SAVISQKPSRDICQRGTSLTIQCQVDSQVTMMFWYRQQPGQSLTLIATANQGSEATYESGFVIDKFPISRPNLTFSTLTVSNMSPEDSSIYLCSVGERTLGNTIYFGEGSWLTVV.